These T cell receptor beta chains were read from a single sample in a study of T cells in Graves' hyperthyroidism and ophthalmopathy. MiXCR, applied by TCRdb to the multiplex PCR reads, yields one record per CDR3 protein. In the table there are about 350,000 distinct CDR3 sequences, over 11% of which are singletons. Sequenced sample: blood. The receptors originated from a woman in her thirties with Graves' hyperthyroidism. Each CDR3 is given with its conserved first and last residue. A D gene is named only where the DNA matches it firmly. The size entry is marked missing in some rows and otherwise reads once, few, many or a size class.

v_gene: TRBV30
j_gene: TRBJ1-1
d_gene: .
abundance: few
CDR3nt: TGTGCCTGGAGTGGACGTATGAACACTGAAGCTTTCTTT
CDR3aa: CAWSGRMNTEAFF

v_gene: TRBV3-1
j_gene: TRBJ2-3
d_gene: .
abundance: many
CDR3nt: TGTGCCAGCAGCCAAGGACCCTTAAGAAATACGCAGTATTTT
CDR3aa: CASSQGPLRNTQYF

v_gene: TRBV2
j_gene: TRBJ1-1
d_gene: .
abundance: many
CDR3nt: TGTGCCAGCTGGGGTAGAGTGGACACTGAAGCTTTCTTT
CDR3aa: CASWGRVDTEAFF

v_gene: TRBV14
j_gene: TRBJ2-7
d_gene: .
abundance: few
CDR3nt: TGTGCCAGCAGCCATCTTGGGGGTCAAGGGAGTCGCTACGAGCAGTACTTC
CDR3aa: CASSHLGGQGSRYEQYF

v_gene: TRBV28
j_gene: TRBJ2-6
d_gene: .
abundance: few
CDR3nt: TGTGCCAGCAGTCGACCACCCGGGGGCTTCCCTGGGGCCAACGTCCTGACTTTC
CDR3aa: CASSRPPGGFPGANVLTF

v_gene: TRBV28
j_gene: TRBJ2-7
d_gene: .
abundance: many
CDR3nt: TGTGCCAGCAGTTCGGTGGGTTTCGGCTACGAGCAGTACTTC
CDR3aa: CASSSVGFGYEQYF

v_gene: TRBV6-1
j_gene: TRBJ2-7
d_gene: .
abundance: many
CDR3nt: TGTGCCAGCAGTGAAGTCGACGAGCAGTACTTC
CDR3aa: CASSEVDEQYF

v_gene: TRBV28
j_gene: TRBJ2-3
d_gene: .
abundance: .
CDR3nt: TGTGCCAGCAGTTTACCCGGGAGTCCCGATACGCAGTATTTT
CDR3aa: CASSLPGSPDTQYF

v_gene: TRBV27
j_gene: TRBJ1-2
d_gene: TRBD1
abundance: many
CDR3nt: TGTGCCAGCGGACTACCGGACAGGGGCGGCTACACCTTC
CDR3aa: CASGLPDRGGYTF

v_gene: TRBV6-1
j_gene: TRBJ2-3
d_gene: .
abundance: many
CDR3nt: TGTGCCAGCCAATTCGGCGGGTGGACACGGGGCACAGATACGCAGTATTTT
CDR3aa: CASQFGGWTRGTDTQYF

v_gene: TRBV27
j_gene: TRBJ1-1
d_gene: .
abundance: few
CDR3nt: TGTGCCAGCAGTTTATCGACGGGTTCTGAAGCTTTCTTT
CDR3aa: CASSLSTGSEAFF

v_gene: TRBV19
j_gene: TRBJ2-3
d_gene: .
abundance: many
CDR3nt: TGTGCCAGTACCCCTCGTGGGGCCCCCAGGGGTGGAGATACGCAGTATTTT
CDR3aa: CASTPRGAPRGGDTQYF

v_gene: TRBV20-1
j_gene: TRBJ1-5
d_gene: TRBD1
abundance: few
CDR3nt: TGCAGTGCTGGAACAGGGGGTGGGCTCAATCAGCCCCAGCATTTT
CDR3aa: CSAGTGGGLNQPQHF

v_gene: TRBV9
j_gene: TRBJ1-2
d_gene: .
abundance: many
CDR3nt: TGTGCCAGCAGCGTAGGGTTGCCGGGAAATGGCTACACCTTC
CDR3aa: CASSVGLPGNGYTF

v_gene: TRBV20-1
j_gene: TRBJ2-1
d_gene: TRBD2
abundance: .
CDR3nt: TGCAGTGCTAGTAGGGCGGGAGGTGCAAGTGAGCAGTTCTTC
CDR3aa: CSASRAGGASEQFF

v_gene: TRBV11-2
j_gene: TRBJ1-1
d_gene: TRBD1
abundance: many
CDR3nt: TGTGCCAGTTCGGCGACAGGGGACACTGAAGCTTTCTTT
CDR3aa: CASSATGDTEAFF

v_gene: TRBV7-6
j_gene: TRBJ1-2
d_gene: .
abundance: few
CDR3nt: TGTGCCAGCAGCTCCAACCCGGGACGGAACTATGGCTACACCTTC
CDR3aa: CASSSNPGRNYGYTF

v_gene: TRBV19
j_gene: TRBJ2-5
d_gene: .
abundance: few
CDR3nt: TGTGCCAGTAGTGTAAACAGTCAGGCCGAGACCCAGTACTTC
CDR3aa: CASSVNSQAETQYF

v_gene: TRBV11-3
j_gene: TRBJ1-6
d_gene: .
abundance: many
CDR3nt: TGTGCCAGCAGCTTAGAAAGCCGATCACCCCTCCACTTT
CDR3aa: CASSLESRSPLHF

v_gene: TRBV28
j_gene: TRBJ1-1
d_gene: .
abundance: .
CDR3nt: TGTGCCAGCAGTTTAGTGGGGAGGGCTGAAGCTTTCTTT
CDR3aa: CASSLVGRAEAFF

v_gene: TRBV30
j_gene: TRBJ2-2
d_gene: .
abundance: .
CDR3nt: TGTGCCTGGAGTGTATTCGGGACTCAAGGAGGGGAGCTGTTTTTT
CDR3aa: CAWSVFGTQGGELFF

v_gene: TRBV20-1
j_gene: TRBJ2-2
d_gene: .
abundance: many
CDR3nt: TGCAGTGCTAGTACCCCACAGGGCGGGTCCGGGGAGCTGTTTTTT
CDR3aa: CSASTPQGGSGELFF

v_gene: TRBV11-1
j_gene: TRBJ2-3
d_gene: .
abundance: few
CDR3nt: TGTGCCAGCAGCTTATTAAGGGGGGACTCGAGCACAGATACGCAGTATTTT
CDR3aa: CASSLLRGDSSTDTQYF

v_gene: TRBV7-3
j_gene: TRBJ2-2
d_gene: .
abundance: .
CDR3nt: TGTGCCAGCAGCCCCAGGACAGTGGGCGGGGAGCTGTTTTTT
CDR3aa: CASSPRTVGGELFF

v_gene: TRBV20-1
j_gene: TRBJ2-3
d_gene: TRBD2
abundance: many
CDR3nt: TGCAGTGCTAGTAGGGTAGCGGGAGAGGCAGATACGCAGTATTTT
CDR3aa: CSASRVAGEADTQYF

v_gene: TRBV12-3/TRBV12-4
j_gene: TRBJ2-2
d_gene: TRBD1
abundance: many
CDR3nt: TGTGCCAGCAGTCCAACAGGGGCGAACACCGGGGAGCTGTTTTTT
CDR3aa: CASSPTGANTGELFF

v_gene: TRBV19
j_gene: TRBJ1-6
d_gene: TRBD1
abundance: .
CDR3nt: TGTGCCAGTAGTATCGGACAGGGGCTGAATTCACCCCTCCACTTT
CDR3aa: CASSIGQGLNSPLHF

v_gene: TRBV5-1
j_gene: TRBJ2-7
d_gene: .
abundance: .
CDR3nt: TGCGCCAGCAGCCCCGACGGGACCACCTACGAGCAGTACTTC
CDR3aa: CASSPDGTTYEQYF

v_gene: TRBV28
j_gene: TRBJ1-1
d_gene: TRBD1
abundance: many
CDR3nt: TGTGCCAGCAGTAGACAGGGGGCTGGGAACACTGAAGCTTTCTTT
CDR3aa: CASSRQGAGNTEAFF

v_gene: TRBV11-3
j_gene: TRBJ1-2
d_gene: .
abundance: .
CDR3nt: TGTGCCAGCAGCCAGAGCCCTTTTGGGGGCTATGGCTACACCTTC
CDR3aa: CASSQSPFGGYGYTF

v_gene: TRBV20-1
j_gene: TRBJ2-1
d_gene: TRBD2
abundance: few
CDR3nt: TGCAGTGCCTCTGCTCCGGGACTAGTATACAATGAGCAGTTCTTC
CDR3aa: CSASAPGLVYNEQFF

v_gene: TRBV12-3/TRBV12-4
j_gene: TRBJ1-2
d_gene: .
abundance: many
CDR3nt: TGTGCCAGCAGTTTAGGAGGTCAAGCTAACTATGGCTACACCTTC
CDR3aa: CASSLGGQANYGYTF

v_gene: TRBV7-6
j_gene: TRBJ1-1
d_gene: .
abundance: few
CDR3nt: TGTGCCAGCACCCCCATGGAACTCCACACTGAAGCTTTCTTT
CDR3aa: CASTPMELHTEAFF

v_gene: TRBV12-3/TRBV12-4
j_gene: TRBJ2-7
d_gene: .
abundance: few
CDR3nt: TGTGCCAGCAGTTCCGGACGTTACGAGCAGTACTTC
CDR3aa: CASSSGRYEQYF

v_gene: TRBV4-2
j_gene: TRBJ2-7
d_gene: .
abundance: few
CDR3nt: TGTGCCAGCAGCCAAGACAGGGGCCCCTACGAGCAGTACTTC
CDR3aa: CASSQDRGPYEQYF

v_gene: TRBV7-2
j_gene: TRBJ2-5
d_gene: TRBD2
abundance: many
CDR3nt: TGTGCCAGCAGATCGTGGGGAGGGGAAGAGACCCAGTACTTC
CDR3aa: CASRSWGGEETQYF

v_gene: TRBV12-3/TRBV12-4
j_gene: TRBJ2-2
d_gene: .
abundance: many
CDR3nt: TGTGCCACAACCCTAGGGGGAAATCACGGGGAGCTGTTTTTT
CDR3aa: CATTLGGNHGELFF

v_gene: TRBV6-1
j_gene: TRBJ1-5
d_gene: .
abundance: few
CDR3nt: TGTGCCAGCAGAAAACCAGGGGCAAATAGCAATCAGCCCCAGCATTTT
CDR3aa: CASRKPGANSNQPQHF

v_gene: TRBV5-1
j_gene: TRBJ1-5
d_gene: .
abundance: few
CDR3nt: TGCGCCAGCAGCCCAGGGTGGGGACAGCCCCAGCATTTT
CDR3aa: CASSPGWGQPQHF

v_gene: TRBV30
j_gene: TRBJ2-1
d_gene: .
abundance: few
CDR3nt: TGTGCCTGGGGGCCGGGGCTCGTCGTGGATGAGCAGTTCTTC
CDR3aa: CAWGPGLVVDEQFF

v_gene: TRBV10-3
j_gene: TRBJ1-4
d_gene: .
abundance: many
CDR3nt: TGTGCCAGTAAGGGAGGTCCTAATGAAAAACTGTTTTTT
CDR3aa: CASKGGPNEKLFF

v_gene: TRBV13
j_gene: TRBJ2-6
d_gene: .
abundance: .
CDR3nt: TGTGCCAGCAGCTTAGGCCTGGGGGGCTCTGGGGCCAACGTCCTGACTTTC
CDR3aa: CASSLGLGGSGANVLTF

v_gene: TRBV27
j_gene: TRBJ1-5
d_gene: .
abundance: many
CDR3nt: TGTGCCAGCAGCCGACTTGCGGGCGATCAGCCCCAGCATTTT
CDR3aa: CASSRLAGDQPQHF

v_gene: TRBV5-4
j_gene: TRBJ1-2
d_gene: TRBD1
abundance: .
CDR3nt: TGTGCCAGCAGCTTGGAGAGGGGACAGGGCTACAACCATGGCTACACCTTC
CDR3aa: CASSLERGQGYNHGYTF

v_gene: TRBV7-9
j_gene: TRBJ1-3
d_gene: TRBD1
abundance: many
CDR3nt: TGTGCCAGCAGCCAAGACAGGGCGGTATATTTT
CDR3aa: CASSQDRAVYF

v_gene: TRBV9
j_gene: TRBJ2-2
d_gene: .
abundance: .
CDR3nt: TGTGCCAGCAGCCGAAATTCCGGGGAGCTGTTTTTT
CDR3aa: CASSRNSGELFF

v_gene: TRBV4-1
j_gene: TRBJ2-7
d_gene: .
abundance: .
CDR3nt: TGCGCCAGCAGCCCTACCCGGGACCGGTACTACGAGCAGTACTTC
CDR3aa: CASSPTRDRYYEQYF

v_gene: TRBV28
j_gene: TRBJ2-7
d_gene: TRBD1
abundance: .
CDR3nt: TGTGCCAGCAGTTTGGGACAGTACTCCTACGAGCAGTACTTC
CDR3aa: CASSLGQYSYEQYF

v_gene: TRBV7-9
j_gene: TRBJ2-3
d_gene: TRBD2
abundance: many
CDR3nt: TGTGCCAGCAGCTTAAAGTCTGGGACTAGCGGGAGGGCAGATACGCAGTATTTT
CDR3aa: CASSLKSGTSGRADTQYF

v_gene: TRBV28
j_gene: TRBJ1-2
d_gene: TRBD1
abundance: many
CDR3nt: TGTGCCAGCAGATCACAGATACCGGGACAGGGTTTTCATGGCTACACCTTC
CDR3aa: CASRSQIPGQGFHGYTF

v_gene: TRBV28
j_gene: TRBJ1-2
d_gene: TRBD1
abundance: many
CDR3nt: TGTGCCAGCAGTTTGGGACAGGGGGATGGCTACACCTTC
CDR3aa: CASSLGQGDGYTF

v_gene: TRBV4-3
j_gene: TRBJ2-3
d_gene: TRBD2
abundance: once
CDR3nt: TGCGCCAGCAGCCAAGAAGCAAGACTAGCGGGTTTCTTCGATACGCAGTATTTT
CDR3aa: CASSQEARLAGFFDTQYF